Below are 10 T cell receptor beta chains sequenced from a single sample in a study of neurological immune-mediated disorders. TCRdb itself ran the 5' RACE reads through MiXCR, one entry per CDR3 protein. The table has 20,000 to 25,000 distinct CDR3 sequences, 17% seen once. Material: CD8+ T cells from blood. The source of these receptors is a woman between 18 and 29 years old with multiple sclerosis.

The sample holds many counts of this clonotype. The rearrangement joins TRBV4-3 to TRBJ2-4; 11 nucleotides align to TRBD1. This CDR3 is 16 amino acids long. Germline V lookup: CDR1 LGHNA, CDR2 YSLEER. V lost 0 bases and J lost 8; bases outside the gene matches: 6. CDR3 region: CASSQDRTGGADIQYF. CDR3 DNA sequence: TGCGCCAGCAGCCAAGATAGGACAGGGGGCGCGGACATTCAGTACTTC.

This rearrangement joins TRBV20-1 to TRBJ2-7; 9 nucleotides align to TRBD2. CDR3 length: 14 residues. Losses at the gene ends were 6 bases for V and 2 bases for J; bases not matched to a gene: 8. Germline-derived CDR1 and CDR2 are DFQATT and SNEGSKA (reference sequence). The CDR3 here is CSADGAGGTYEQYF. The CDR3, as DNA: TGCAGTGCCGACGGGGCGGGGGGGACCTACGAGCAGTACTTC.

This clonotype came up many times. V gene TRBV4-2 combines with J gene TRBJ2-2; 7 nucleotides align to TRBD1. The CDR3 consists of 18 residues. Germline V gives CDR1 LGHNA, CDR2 YNFKEQ. Germline trimming cut 0 bases from V and 2 bases from J; bases unmatched to any gene: 9. The CDR3 loop is CASSQDRQGFHNTGELFF. The CDR3 DNA reads as TGTGCCAGCAGCCAAGATCGACAGGGATTTCATAACACCGGGGAGCTGTTTTTT.

This clonotype was counted between two and nine times. The chain carries TRBV10-3 and TRBJ1-2, with D tentatively TRBD1 (6 bases). Trimming took off 3 bases at V and 7 bases at J, with 9 bases between the two ends. The CDR3 totals 12 residues. Per germline, CDR1 ENHRY and CDR2 SYGVKD. CDR3 sequence reads: CAISEGGPGYTF. Written as DNA, the CDR3 is TGTGCCATCAGTGAAGGGGGGCCTGGCTACACCTTC.

This clonotype was counted many times. This sequence joins TRBV20-1 and TRBJ1-2; D remains unclear. This CDR3 comprises 10 residues. V dropped 6 bases and J dropped 7 bases, with 9 bases sitting between them. The germline gives CDR1 DFQATT, CDR2 SNEGSKA (reference sequence). The CDR3 coding sequence is TGCAGTGCGCCCCCTGGTGGCTACACCTTC. Translating it yields CSAPPGGYTF.

This clonotype has ten or more counts. The CDR3 is CASSLGAGREQYF. The DNA for the CDR3 is TGTGCCAGCAGTTTAGGGGCGGGCCGCGAGCAGTACTTC. The rearrangement joins TRBV27 to TRBJ2-7, with D possibly being TRBD1 or TRBD2 (5 bases each). V lost 2 bases and J 6 bases, leaving 11 bases between the germline ends. CDR3 length equals 13 residues. Germline V gene data show CDR1 as MNHEY and CDR2 as SMNVEV (reference sequence).

Only a few counts were recorded for this clonotype. The chain links TRBV10-3 to TRBJ2-7; D gene unclear. There are 14 residues in the CDR3. V lost 6 bases, J lost 2 bases, and 14 bases lay in between. The germline gives CDR1 ENHRY, CDR2 SYGVKD. The CDR3 sequence is CAIRGTKHPYEQYF. For the CDR3, the DNA is TGTGCCATCAGGGGAACTAAGCACCCCTACGAGCAGTACTTC.

This clonotype was seen ten or more times. The rearrangement links TRBV28 to TRBJ1-1, with 10 bases fitting TRBD1. The CDR3 is 17 residues long. The J segment lost 3 bases and the V segment lost 4 bases, leaving 11 bases of the junction unmatched. CDR1 MDHEN and CDR2 SYDVKM come from the germline V gene. The CDR3 DNA is TGTGCCAGCAGTTCGGGGACAGGGGTCTTCCCAGACACTGAAGCTTTCTTT. It encodes CASSSGTGVFPDTEAFF.

This clonotype was counted at least ten times. The rearrangement uses TRBV6-4 and TRBJ1-1; 9 bases fit TRBD1. The J segment lost 4 bases and the V segment lost 2 bases, leaving 8 bases of the junction unmatched. This CDR3 region has 16 residues. Germline V gives CDR1 MRHNA, CDR2 SNTAGT. CDR3 nucleotides: TGTGCCAGCAGTGACACCCGGACAGGGGTGTCCACTGAAGCTTTCTTT. Protein product: CASSDTRTGVSTEAFF.

By share, this clonotype counts as medium-sized. This chain joins TRBV28 and TRBJ2-7; 10 bases are a match to TRBD1. The J segment lost 0 bases and the V segment lost 11 bases, leaving 4 bases of the junction unmatched. Germline CDR1 reads MDHEN; CDR2 reads SYDVKM. This CDR3 has 13 amino acids. The CDR3 nucleotides are TGTGCCTCCCGGGACAGGGGCTCCTACGAGCAGTACTTC. Its protein is CASRDRGSYEQYF.